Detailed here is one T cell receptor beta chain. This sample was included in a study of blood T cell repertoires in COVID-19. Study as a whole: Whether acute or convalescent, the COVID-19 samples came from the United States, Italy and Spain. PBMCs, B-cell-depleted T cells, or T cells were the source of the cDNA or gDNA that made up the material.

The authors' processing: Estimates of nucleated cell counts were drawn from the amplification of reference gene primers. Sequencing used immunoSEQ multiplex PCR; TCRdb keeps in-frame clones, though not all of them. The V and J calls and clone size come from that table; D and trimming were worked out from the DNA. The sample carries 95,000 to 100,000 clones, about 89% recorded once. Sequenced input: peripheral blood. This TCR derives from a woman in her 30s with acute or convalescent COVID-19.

CDR3 bases: TGTGCCAGCAGTGAAACGGGGTGGCAGCCCCAGCATTTT. Residues: CASSETGWQPQHF. The rearrangement joins TRBV6-1 to TRBJ1-5, with D uncertain. The germline V and J ends were trimmed by 2 bases and 7 bases, with 9 bases remaining between them. The CDR3 is 13 residues long. The germline V gene encodes CDR1 MNHNS and CDR2 SASEGT.